This is a list of T cell receptor beta chains from one sample in a study of shared clonotypes between healthy human individuals. The method was immunoSEQ multiplex PCR; TCRdb's version includes in-frame clones alone and lacks a portion of them. The data show over 2,000,000 clones, with 80% to 95% seen just once and around 1.7% held by the top ten. Sequenced material: naive CD8+ T cells from PBMCs. Receptors were obtained from a man aged 18 to 29 in good health. Some clones in this sample may be carry-over from other donors' samples. Both conserved end residues are part of each CDR3. Fields, in order: V gene, clone size, D gene, J gene, CDR3 DNA, CDR3 protein. The D gene is left open where the match is weak. The size entry is marked missing in some rows and otherwise reads once, few, many or a size class.

TRBV28,NA,NA,TRBJ1-2,TGTGCCAGCAGCCTTAACCGTCCTGGTTTCGGGGACTATGGCTACACCTTC,CASSLNRPGFGDYGYTF
TRBV7-9,NA,NA,TRBJ2-1,TGTGCCAGCAGTGGTGGTACGGGGGAGCAGTTCTTC,CASSGGTGEQFF
TRBV2,NA,NA,TRBJ2-7,TGTGCCAGCATCGGTGCTTATTCGAGCGAGCAGTACTTC,CASIGAYSSEQYF
TRBV15,few,NA,TRBJ2-7,TGTGCCACCAGCAGAGATCGGAGTCGCTACGAGCAGTACTTC,CATSRDRSRYEQYF
TRBV19,NA,NA,TRBJ1-1,TGTGCCAGTAGTATTATGTCAGCGTACCCTGAAGCTTTCTTT,CASSIMSAYPEAFF
TRBV4-1,once,TRBD2,TRBJ2-7,TGCGCCAGCAGCCTTAATCCTAGCGGACCTGGGAGCTCCTACGAGCAGTACTTC,CASSLNPSGPGSSYEQYF
TRBV27,NA,NA,TRBJ2-3,TGTGCCAGCAGTACCCGGGACGGTGGACAGAATACGCAGTATTTT,CASSTRDGGQNTQYF
TRBV11-2,NA,TRBD1,TRBJ2-5,TGTGCCAGCAGCTTAGTGGACAGGGGGCTGAAAGAGACCCAGTACTTC,CASSLVDRGLKETQYF
TRBV6-5,NA,NA,TRBJ2-1,TGTGCCAGCAGTTACACCAGGGCCTTCGATGAGCAGTTCTTC,CASSYTRAFDEQFF
TRBV4-1,NA,NA,TRBJ1-2,TGCGCCAGCAGCCAAGTACGGCCACGTTATGGCTACACCTTC,CASSQVRPRYGYTF
TRBV29-1,NA,NA,TRBJ2-7,TGCAGCGTTGATGCGGGGCCCTCCTACGAGCAGTACTTC,CSVDAGPSYEQYF
TRBV15,NA,NA,TRBJ2-2,TGTGCCACCTCCCAGTCCTTCACCGGGGAGCTGTTTTTT,CATSQSFTGELFF
TRBV10-3,once,NA,TRBJ1-1,TGTGCCATCAGTGATTTCAGGGGAGCGAACACTGAAGCTTTCTTT,CAISDFRGANTEAFF
TRBV18,NA,NA,TRBJ1-2,TGTGCCAGCTTTGCCCCCACCGGGCCCCTAGGCTACACCTTC,CASFAPTGPLGYTF
TRBV29-1,NA,TRBD1,TRBJ2-1,TGCAGCGTTTCAAGACAGGGAAGTTCCTACAATGAGCAGTTCTTC,CSVSRQGSSYNEQFF
TRBV6-5,few,NA,TRBJ2-2,TGTGCCAGCAGTTATATTGACACAGGGGAGCTGTTTTTT,CASSYIDTGELFF
TRBV27,NA,TRBD2,TRBJ2-3,TGTGCCAGCAGCCCCCTCCGCGGGGGTACGCAGTATTTT,CASSPLRGGTQYF
TRBV11-2,NA,NA,TRBJ2-7,TGTGCCAGCAGCTTAAGCCCCTACGAGCAGTACTTC,CASSLSPYEQYF
TRBV5-5,NA,TRBD1,TRBJ2-1,TGTGCCAGCACGGGGGACAGGGGACCCTACAATGAGCAGTTCTTC,CASTGDRGPYNEQFF
TRBV6-5,NA,NA,TRBJ2-7,TGTGCCAGCAGTCCCCACTCCGTCTACGAGCAGTACTTC,CASSPHSVYEQYF
TRBV6-4,NA,TRBD1,TRBJ1-2,TGTGCCAGCAGCGAGACAGGGGCGAATGGCTACACCTTC,CASSETGANGYTF
TRBV19,once,NA,TRBJ2-2,TGTGCCAGTAGCGTGATCCCCGGGGAGCTGTTTTTT,CASSVIPGELFF